Included here is one T cell receptor beta chain sequence, with context. With 0 bases clipped from V and 0 bases from J, the junction kept 2 bases outside the gene matches. CDR3 length equals 18 residues. The germline gives CDR1 SGHRS, CDR2 YFSETQ. Assay used: immunoSEQ multiplex PCR; TCRdb lists only in-frame clones, some missing. The sample lists 2 million to 2.5 million clones, roughly 90% occurring once. The sample is drawn from a study of shared clonotypes between healthy human individuals. In the CD4+ fraction, cells were divided into CD45RA+ naive and CD45RA-negative memory subsets. The material sequenced was naive CD4+ T cells from PBMCs. Subset: CD45RA+ positively selected. The source of this sequence is a man between 18 and 29 years old in good health. Some clones in this sample may be carry-over from other donors' samples. This sequence joins TRBV5-1 and TRBJ2-6, with 11 bases lining up with TRBD2. The CDR3 nucleotides read TGCGCCAGCAGCTTGGGGGGACTAGCGGTCTCTGGGGCCAACGTCCTGACTTTC. Amino acids: CASSLGGLAVSGANVLTF.